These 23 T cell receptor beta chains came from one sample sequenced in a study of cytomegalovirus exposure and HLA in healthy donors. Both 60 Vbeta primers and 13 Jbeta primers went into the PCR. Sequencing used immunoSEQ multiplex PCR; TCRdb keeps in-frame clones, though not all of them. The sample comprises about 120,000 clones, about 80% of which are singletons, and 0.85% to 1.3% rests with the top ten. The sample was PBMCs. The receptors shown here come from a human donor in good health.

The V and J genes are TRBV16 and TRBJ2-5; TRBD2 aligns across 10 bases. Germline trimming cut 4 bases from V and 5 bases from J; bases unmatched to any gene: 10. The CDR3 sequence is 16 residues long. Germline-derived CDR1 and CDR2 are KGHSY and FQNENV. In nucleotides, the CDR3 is TGTGCCAGCAGCCTACCGTCTAGCGGGGGCTTGGAGACCCAGTACTTC. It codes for CASSLPSSGGLETQYF.

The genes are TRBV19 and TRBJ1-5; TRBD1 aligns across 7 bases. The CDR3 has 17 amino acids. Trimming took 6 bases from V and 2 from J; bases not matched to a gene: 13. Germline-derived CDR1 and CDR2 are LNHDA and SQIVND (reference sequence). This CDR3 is CASRGRGTVYGNQPQHF. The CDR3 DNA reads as TGTGCCAGTAGGGGACGGGGGACAGTCTATGGCAATCAGCCCCAGCATTTT. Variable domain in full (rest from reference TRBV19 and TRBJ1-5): DGGITQSPKYLFRKEGQNVTLSCEQNLNHDAMYWYRQDPGQGLRLIYYSQIVNDFQKGDIAEGYSVSREKKESFPLTVTSAQKNPTAFYLCASRGRGTVYGNQPQHFGDGTRLSIL.

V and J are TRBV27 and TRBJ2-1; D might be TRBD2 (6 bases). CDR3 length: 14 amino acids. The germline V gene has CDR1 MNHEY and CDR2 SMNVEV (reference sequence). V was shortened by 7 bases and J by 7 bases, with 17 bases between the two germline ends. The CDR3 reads CASTSLGLFNEQFF. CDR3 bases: TGTGCCAGCACTTCCCTGGGACTCTTTAATGAGCAGTTCTTC.

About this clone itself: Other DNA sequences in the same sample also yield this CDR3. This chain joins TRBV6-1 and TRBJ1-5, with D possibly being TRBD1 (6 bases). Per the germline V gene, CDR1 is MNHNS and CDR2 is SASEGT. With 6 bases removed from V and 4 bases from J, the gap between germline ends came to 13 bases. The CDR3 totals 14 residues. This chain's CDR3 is CASRRQEPNQPQHF. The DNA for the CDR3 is TGTGCCAGCAGGCGACAGGAGCCTAATCAGCCCCAGCATTTT.

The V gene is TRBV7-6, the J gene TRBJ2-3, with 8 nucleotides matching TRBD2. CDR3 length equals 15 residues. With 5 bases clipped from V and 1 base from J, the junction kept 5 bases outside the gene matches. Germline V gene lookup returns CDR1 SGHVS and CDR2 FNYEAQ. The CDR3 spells CASSEAGGGTDTQYF. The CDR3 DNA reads TGTGCCAGCAGCGAGGCGGGGGGAGGCACAGATACGCAGTATTTT.

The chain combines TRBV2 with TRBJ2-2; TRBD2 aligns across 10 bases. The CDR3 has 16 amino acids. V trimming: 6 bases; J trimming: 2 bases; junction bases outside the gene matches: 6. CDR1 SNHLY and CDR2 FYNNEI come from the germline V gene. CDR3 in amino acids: CASRYSGGYNTGELFF. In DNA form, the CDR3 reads TGTGCCAGCAGATATAGCGGGGGGTACAACACCGGGGAGCTGTTTTTT.

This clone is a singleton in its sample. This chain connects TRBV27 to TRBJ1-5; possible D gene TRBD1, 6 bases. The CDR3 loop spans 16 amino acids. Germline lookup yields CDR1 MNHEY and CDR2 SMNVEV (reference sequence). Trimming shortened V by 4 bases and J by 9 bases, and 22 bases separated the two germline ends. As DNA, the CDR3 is TGTGCCAGCAGTTCAACAGGGCGGACCCCCACCGGGCCCCAGCATTTT. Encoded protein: CASSSTGRTPTGPQHF.

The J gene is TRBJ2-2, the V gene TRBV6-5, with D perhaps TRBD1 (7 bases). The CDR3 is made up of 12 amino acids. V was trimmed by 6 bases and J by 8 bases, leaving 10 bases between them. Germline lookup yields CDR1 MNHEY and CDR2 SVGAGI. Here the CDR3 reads CASSRGEGELFF. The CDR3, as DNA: TGTGCCAGCAGCAGGGGGGAAGGGGAGCTGTTTTTT.

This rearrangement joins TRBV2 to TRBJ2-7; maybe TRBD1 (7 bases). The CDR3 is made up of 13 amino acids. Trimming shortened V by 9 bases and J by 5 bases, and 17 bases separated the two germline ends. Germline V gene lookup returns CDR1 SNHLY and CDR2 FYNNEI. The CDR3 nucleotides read TGTGCCAGTTTTTCAGGGGGAGGAAACGAGCAGTACTTC. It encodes CASFSGGGNEQYF. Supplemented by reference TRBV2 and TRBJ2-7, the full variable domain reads EPEVTQTPSHQVTQMGQEVILRCVPISNHLYFYWYRQILGQKVEFLVSFYNNEISEKSEIFDDQFSVERPDGSNFTLKIRSTKLEDSAMYFCASFSGGGNEQYFGPGTRLTVT.

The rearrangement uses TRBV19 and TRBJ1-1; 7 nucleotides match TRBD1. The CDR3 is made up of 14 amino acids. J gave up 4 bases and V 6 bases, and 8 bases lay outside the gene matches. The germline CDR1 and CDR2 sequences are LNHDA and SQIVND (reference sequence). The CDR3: CASRQGLGGTEAFF. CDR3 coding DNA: TGTGCCAGTAGACAGGGGTTGGGCGGCACTGAAGCTTTCTTT.

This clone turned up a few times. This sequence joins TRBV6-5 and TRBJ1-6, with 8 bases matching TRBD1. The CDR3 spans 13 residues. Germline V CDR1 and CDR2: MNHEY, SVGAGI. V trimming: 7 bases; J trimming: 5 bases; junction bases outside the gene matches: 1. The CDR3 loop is CASKDRDNSPLHF. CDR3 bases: TGTGCCAGCAAGGACAGGGATAATTCACCCCTCCACTTT.

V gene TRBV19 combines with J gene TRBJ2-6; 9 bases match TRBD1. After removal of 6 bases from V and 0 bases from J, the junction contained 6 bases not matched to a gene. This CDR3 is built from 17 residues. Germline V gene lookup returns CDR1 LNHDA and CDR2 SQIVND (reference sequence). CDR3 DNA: TGTGCCAGTAGCCTGGGACAGGGCCACTCTGGGGCCAACGTCCTGACTTTC. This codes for CASSLGQGHSGANVLTF.

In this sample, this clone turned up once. The CDR3 bases are TGCAGCGTTGATCTCCGACAGGACTCTGGAAACACCATATATTTT. Translating gives CSVDLRQDSGNTIYF. The chain employs TRBV29-1 and TRBJ1-3, with D possibly matching TRBD1 (6 bases). Germline assignment: CDR1 SQVTM and CDR2 ANQGSEA. V was clipped by 3 bases and J by 0 bases, with 12 bases between them. This CDR3 is built from 15 residues.

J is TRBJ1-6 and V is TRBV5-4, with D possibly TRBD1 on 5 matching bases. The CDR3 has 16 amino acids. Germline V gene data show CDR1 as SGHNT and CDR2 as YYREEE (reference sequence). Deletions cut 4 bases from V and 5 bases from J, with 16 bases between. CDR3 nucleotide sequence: TGTGCCAGCAGCCCCACGGGAGCAGGGAATAATTCACCCCTCCACTTT. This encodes CASSPTGAGNNSPLHF.

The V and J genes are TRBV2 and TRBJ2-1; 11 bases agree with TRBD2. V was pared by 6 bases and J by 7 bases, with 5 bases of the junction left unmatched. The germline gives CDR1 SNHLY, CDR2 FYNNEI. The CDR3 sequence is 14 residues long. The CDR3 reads CASRRGTSGNEQFF. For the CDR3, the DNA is TGTGCCAGCAGGAGAGGGACTAGCGGAAATGAGCAGTTCTTC.

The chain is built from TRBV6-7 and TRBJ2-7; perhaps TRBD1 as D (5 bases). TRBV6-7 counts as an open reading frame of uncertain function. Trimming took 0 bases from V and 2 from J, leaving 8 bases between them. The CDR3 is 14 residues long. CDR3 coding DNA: TGTGCCAGCAGTTACTCTTGGGGCCCCTACGAGCAGTACTTC. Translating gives CASSYSWGPYEQYF.

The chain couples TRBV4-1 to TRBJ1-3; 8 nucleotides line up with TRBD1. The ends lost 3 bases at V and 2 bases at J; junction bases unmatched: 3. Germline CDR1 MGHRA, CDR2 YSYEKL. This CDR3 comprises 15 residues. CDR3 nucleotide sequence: TGCGCCAGCAGCCAGAGGACAGGGACTGGAAACACCATATATTTT. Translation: CASSQRTGTGNTIYF.

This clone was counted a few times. The CDR3 DNA reads TGCGCCAGCAGCCAAGACCAGGTGAACACTGAAGCTTTCTTT. Its translation is CASSQDQVNTEAFF. The rearrangement uses TRBV4-1 and TRBJ1-1, with D unresolved. Trimming removed 0 bases at V and 0 bases at J, with 5 bases between. Germline assignment: CDR1 MGHRA and CDR2 YSYEKL. CDR3 length equals 14 residues.

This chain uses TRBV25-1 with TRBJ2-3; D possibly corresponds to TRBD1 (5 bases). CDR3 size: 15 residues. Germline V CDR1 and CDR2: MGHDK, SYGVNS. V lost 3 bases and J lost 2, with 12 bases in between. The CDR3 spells CASSDTRQFTDTQYF. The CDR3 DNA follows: TGTGCCAGCAGTGATACCAGACAGTTCACAGATACGCAGTATTTT.

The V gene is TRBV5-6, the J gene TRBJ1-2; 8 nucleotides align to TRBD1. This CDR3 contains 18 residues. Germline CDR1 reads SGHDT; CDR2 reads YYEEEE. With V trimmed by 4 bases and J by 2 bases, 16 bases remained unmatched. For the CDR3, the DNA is TGTGCCAGCAGCCTCCCGGGACAGGTCATCCCCGCAAACTATGGCTACACCTTC. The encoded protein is CASSLPGQVIPANYGYTF. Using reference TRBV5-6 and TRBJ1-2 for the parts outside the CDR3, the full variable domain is DAGVTQSPTHLIKTRGQQVTLRCSPKSGHDTVSWYQQALGQGPQFIFQYYEEEERQRGNFPDRFSGHQFPNYSSELNVNALLLGDSALYLCASSLPGQVIPANYGYTFGSGTRLTVV.

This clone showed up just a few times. DNA for the CDR3: TGTGCCAGCAGTCCTACCACTTACCACCCTCGCGAGCAGTACTTC. Its translation: CASSPTTYHPREQYF. The chain joins TRBV6-5 to TRBJ2-7, with no clear D. Germline-derived CDR1 and CDR2 are MNHEY and SVGAGI. V lost 5 bases to trimming and J lost 6 bases, with 20 bases between them. The CDR3 spans 15 residues.

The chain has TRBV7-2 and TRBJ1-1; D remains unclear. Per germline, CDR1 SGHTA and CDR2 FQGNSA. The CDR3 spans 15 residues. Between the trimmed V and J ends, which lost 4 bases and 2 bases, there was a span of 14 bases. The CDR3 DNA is TGTGCCAGCAGCTCCACGTCCGGGAGAAACACTGAAGCTTTCTTT. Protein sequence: CASSSTSGRNTEAFF.

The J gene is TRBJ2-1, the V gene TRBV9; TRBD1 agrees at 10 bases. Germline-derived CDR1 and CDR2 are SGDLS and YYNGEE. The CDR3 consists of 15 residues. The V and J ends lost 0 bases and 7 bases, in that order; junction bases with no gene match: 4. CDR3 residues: CASSVAGTGENEQFF. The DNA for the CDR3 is TGTGCCAGCAGCGTAGCTGGGACAGGGGAGAATGAGCAGTTCTTC.